This is a list of T cell receptor beta chains from one sample in a study of T cell responses to AZD1222 COVID-19 vaccine. Libraries were prepared by immunoSEQ multiplex PCR; TCRdb keeps only in-frame clonotypes and omits some of them. The repertoire has 150,000 to 200,000 clones, approximately 91% of them found once; the top ten carry about 1.9%. Sequencing was performed on peripheral blood, taken on day 0 of AZD1222 vaccination. These receptor sequences come from an adult in good health. CDR3s include the opening cysteine and the closing phenylalanine or tryptophan. A D gene is named only where the DNA matches it firmly. Clone size appears in some rows only: once, few, many, or a class for an expanded clone.

TGTGCCAGCTCACTCTTACCTGGGGGAACTAGCGGGACCTACGAGCAGTACTTC CASSLLPGGTSGTYEQYF TRBJ2-7 TRBV18 once TRBD2
TGTGCCAGCATTAACCAGGGAGGATACACTGAAGCTTTCTTT CASINQGGYTEAFF TRBJ1-1 TRBV28 - -
TGTGCCAGCAGCTTAGGACCAGGGACCGACGAGCAGTACTTC CASSLGPGTDEQYF TRBJ2-7 TRBV7-9 - -
TGTGCCAGCAGCATTTGGGACAGATTCAACACTGAAGCTTTCTTT CASSIWDRFNTEAFF TRBJ1-1 TRBV7-9 - TRBD1
TGTGCCACCAGCGAGGGGACAGGGGGCAGGTATGGCTACACCTTC CATSEGTGGRYGYTF TRBJ1-2 TRBV15 - TRBD1
TGTGCCAGCAGCTTAAGGGGACAGGGGGCATCATCTGGAAACACCATATATTTT CASSLRGQGASSGNTIYF TRBJ1-3 TRBV7-2 - TRBD1
TGTGCCAGCAGCTTAGATTTGGGAAACATTCAGTACTTC CASSLDLGNIQYF TRBJ2-4 TRBV11-2 - -
TGTGCCACATTTTTTCCGGGCCACGGCTCCTACGAGCAGTACTTC CATFFPGHGSYEQYF TRBJ2-7 TRBV28 - -
TGTGCCAGCAGCCTATTACAGGGTCGGGTAAACACCATATATTTT CASSLLQGRVNTIYF TRBJ1-3 TRBV7-2 - -
TGTGCCAGCAGTTCCAGAGCTAACTATGGCTACACCTTC CASSSRANYGYTF TRBJ1-2 TRBV28 - -
TGTGCCAGCAGCTTAGTGGGGACAGGGGGAAAGATCCCTGAAGCTTTCTTT CASSLVGTGGKIPEAFF TRBJ1-1 TRBV7-8 - TRBD1
TGTGCCAGTAGTATCAGGGGTAACCAAGAGACCCAGTACTTC CASSIRGNQETQYF TRBJ2-5 TRBV19 - -
TGTGCCAGCAGCTTCGGCAGCAGAGGCTACACCTTC CASSFGSRGYTF TRBJ1-2 TRBV5-6 - -
TGTGCCAGCAGCCAAGCCCTGGGACTAGCGGGAGTCGGTGAGCAGTTCTTC CASSQALGLAGVGEQFF TRBJ2-1 TRBV4-2 - TRBD2
TGTGCCAGTAGTCCAACAGGGGCACCCGAGCAGTACTTC CASSPTGAPEQYF TRBJ2-7 TRBV19 - TRBD1
TGTGCCAGCAGCCAAGATCTGGTATATGAAGCTTTCTTT CASSQDLVYEAFF TRBJ1-1 TRBV3-1/TRBV3-2 - -
TGTGCCAGCAGCCAAGGAACAGGGTTTCCCACTGAAGCTTTCTTT CASSQGTGFPTEAFF TRBJ1-1 TRBV11-3 - -
TGCAGTGCGGAAGACGGGTACGAGCAGTACTTC CSAEDGYEQYF TRBJ2-7 TRBV20-1 - -
TGTGCCAGCAGCCCCAGGGACACAGACTACGAGCAGTACTTC CASSPRDTDYEQYF TRBJ2-7 TRBV5-4 - -
TGTGCCAGCAGTTACACATTAACCGGACAGTCCTACGAGCAGTACTTC CASSYTLTGQSYEQYF TRBJ2-7 TRBV6-2/TRBV6-3 - -
TGTGCCTGGAGAGCCACAGGGGGCTACTATGGCTACACCTTC CAWRATGGYYGYTF TRBJ1-2 TRBV30 - TRBD1
TGTGCCAGCAGCTCCCACCTCTTGGACTTAGGATACACCGGGGAGCTGTTTTTT CASSSHLLDLGYTGELFF TRBJ2-2 TRBV7-6 - -
TGTGCCAGCAGCTTGGTTCCCAACAATCAGCCCCAGCATTTT CASSLVPNNQPQHF TRBJ1-5 TRBV7-8 - -
TGCGCCAGCAGCCAAGGCCCGGGGGCGGACACTGAAGCTTTCTTT CASSQGPGADTEAFF TRBJ1-1 TRBV4-1 few -
TGTGCCAGCAGCCAAGGGGACAGGGGAGCCCATGGCTACACCTTC CASSQGDRGAHGYTF TRBJ1-2 TRBV14 - TRBD1